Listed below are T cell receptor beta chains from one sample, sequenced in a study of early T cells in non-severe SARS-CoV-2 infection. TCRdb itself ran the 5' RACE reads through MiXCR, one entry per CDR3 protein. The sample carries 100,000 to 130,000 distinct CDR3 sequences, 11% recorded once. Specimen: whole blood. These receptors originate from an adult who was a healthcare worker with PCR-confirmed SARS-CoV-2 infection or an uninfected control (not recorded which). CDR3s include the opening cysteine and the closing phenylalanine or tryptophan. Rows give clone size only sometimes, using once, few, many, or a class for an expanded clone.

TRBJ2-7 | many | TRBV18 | CASSPQGTYEQYF
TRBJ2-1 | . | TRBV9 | CANSVFAALSYNEQFF
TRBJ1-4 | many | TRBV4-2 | CASSQDLGGFELFF
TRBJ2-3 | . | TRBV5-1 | CASSLGRLYTDTQYF
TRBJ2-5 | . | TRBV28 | CASKKEDREQETQYF
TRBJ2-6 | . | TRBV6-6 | CASSAHRGPGANVLTF
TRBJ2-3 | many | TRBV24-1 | CATSDPRTGGSDTQYF
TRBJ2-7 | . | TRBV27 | CASSLIPPYEQYF
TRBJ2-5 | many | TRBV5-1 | CASSYTGTGGKTQYF
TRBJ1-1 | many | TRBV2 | CASSDDRVGIEAFF
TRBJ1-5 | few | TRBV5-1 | CASSFNSRQIRRLGNQPQHF
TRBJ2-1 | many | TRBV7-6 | CASSLAGGVDEQFF
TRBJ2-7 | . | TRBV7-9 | CASSFDRAKTYEQYF
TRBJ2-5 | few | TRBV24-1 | CATSDPGLEETQYF
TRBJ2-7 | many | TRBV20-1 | CSAPGLHEQYF
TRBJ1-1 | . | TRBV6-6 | CASSYGTKNTEAFF
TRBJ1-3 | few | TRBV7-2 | CASSSGFISGNTIYF
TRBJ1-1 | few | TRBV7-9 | CASSPSTGGFDPEAFF
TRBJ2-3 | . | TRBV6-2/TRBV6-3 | CASRPATTDTQYF
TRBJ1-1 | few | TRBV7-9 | CASSLSRDTEAFF
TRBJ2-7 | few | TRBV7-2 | CASSSLPAPYEQYF
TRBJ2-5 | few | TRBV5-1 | CASSVPGLAMAETQYF
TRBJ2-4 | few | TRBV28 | CASSLEGASNIQYF
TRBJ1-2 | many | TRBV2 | CASSEGPGHGYTF
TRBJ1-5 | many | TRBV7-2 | CASSFGFSNQPQHF
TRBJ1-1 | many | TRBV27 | CASSFIFGGNTEAFF
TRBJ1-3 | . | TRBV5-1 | CASSHSSDTPRNTIYF
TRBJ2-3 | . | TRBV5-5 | CASSWMGVGAGTDTQYF
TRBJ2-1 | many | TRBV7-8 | CASSLPGVGEQFF
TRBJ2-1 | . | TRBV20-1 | CSGTSGSSYNEQFF
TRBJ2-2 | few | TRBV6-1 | CASSENSPADWNTGELFF
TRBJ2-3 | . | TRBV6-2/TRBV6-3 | CASSLAAQRTQYF
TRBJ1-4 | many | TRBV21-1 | CASSVDRPNEKLFF
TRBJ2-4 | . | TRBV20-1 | CSASGGGKNIQYF
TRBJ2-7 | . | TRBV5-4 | CASSPGTGPTLYEQYF
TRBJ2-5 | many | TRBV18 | CASSAGAETQYF
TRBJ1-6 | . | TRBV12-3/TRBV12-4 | CASSFLGAPDSPLHF
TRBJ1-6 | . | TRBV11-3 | CASSPDRNSPLHF
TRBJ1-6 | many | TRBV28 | CASRTYRTGGNSPLHF